The following is a TCR beta chain sequence with its context. Amplification targeted TCR beta CDR3 regions from RNA transcripts. The TCR CDR3 was amplified in a first-round RT-PCR using the HTBI primer set. TCRdb called the multiplex PCR reads again in MiXCR, with one record for every CDR3 protein. The top ten clones hold 30% to 40% of a sample with 600,000 to 650,000 distinct CDR3 sequences, less than 25% of them seen once. This record belongs to a study of T cells in Graves' hyperthyroidism and ophthalmopathy. The V end lost 8 bases, the J end lost 1 base, and 5 bases lay between the germline ends. The CDR3 length is 11 residues. CDR1 and CDR2 (germline): GTSNPN, SVGIG (reference sequence).

The sequencing sample was made of blood. The chain combines TRBV30 with TRBJ2-2; D gene uncertain. The receptor was derived from a young man with Graves' ophthalmopathy. This CDR3 is CARGNTGELFF. DNA of the CDR3: TGTGCCCGCGGGAACACCGGGGAGCTGTTTTTT.